The clone carrying this T cell receptor beta chain came up many times. The sample is drawn from a study of T-cell memory formation after mild COVID-19. CDR1 is SGHTA and CDR2 is FQGNSA in the germline V gene. This CDR3 region has 15 residues. V lost 5 bases and J lost 4, with 14 bases in between. TCRdb re-analysed the 5' RACE reads in MiXCR, keeping a single row per CDR3 protein. The sample lists about 400,000 distinct CDR3 sequences; about a sixth were seen once. The sequenced material came from PBMCs or a T cell subset sorted from them (not recorded which). This TCR came from a man between 18 and 29 years old who had mild COVID-19 (a few samples of this study predate the infection). Cell type and time point are not known. The chain links TRBV7-2 to TRBJ2-2; TRBD2 might be the D (5 bases). The CDR3 is CASSPEVAGTGELFF. The CDR3 bases are TGTGCCAGCAGCCCAGAGGTGGCGGGCACCGGGGAGCTGTTTTTT.